The T cell receptor beta chain described here comes from a study of CD8 T cells in ankylosing spondylitis. Whole-study findings and limits: It was reported that disease-linked clones were significantly enriched in matched ankylosing spondylitis synovial fluid.

Deletions cut 1 base from V and 1 base from J, with 10 bases between. The CDR3 loop spans 14 amino acids. Germline loops: CDR1 GTSNPN, CDR2 SVGIG (reference sequence). Comments on this clonotype: Its matching antigen is unknown.

Via MiXCR, TCRdb re-called the 5' RACE reads, giving one row per CDR3 protein. Counted here are some 220,000 distinct CDR3 sequences, roughly a tenth occurring once; the ten biggest clones make up 2.6%. The chain carries TRBV30 and TRBJ1-2; D is unresolved. Specimen: blood, either unsorted or a sorted T cell fraction (not recorded which). This receptor was identified in a male donor with ankylosing spondylitis or in good health (not recorded which). Written as DNA, the CDR3 is TGTGCCTGGAGTGGGGTGAGCCTTAACTATGGCTACACCTTC. Its translation: CAWSGVSLNYGYTF.